This T cell receptor beta chain originates from a study of blood T cells in healthy people across ages (dated by TCRdb to about 2015). Some background on the complete study: Template switching captured roughly one uniquely barcoded TCR beta cDNA molecule per two T cells in model experiments. For two donors (one aged 18 to 30 and one aged 80 or older), the study analyzed two additional independent replicas of 1 million unique cDNA reads from the same blood draw. The study measured age-related changes in TCR beta repertoire diversity using deep sequencing normalized with unique cDNA molecular identifiers. To avoid experimental bias, donors of different ages were distributed randomly across sequencing lanes. The donors were divided into four age groups: young (average around 15 years), middle-aged (around 37), aged (around 67) and long-lived (around 80). What the work shows at the level of the full study, not this receptor alone: Bulk unsorted PBMC profiling prevented conclusive comparison of naive and antigen-experienced compartments. Estimates of total diversity from one million sequenced T cells were regarded as lower bounds and underestimates. There was a strong correlation between observed TCR beta diversity and the percentage of naive T cells measured by flow cytometry. As age increased, observed TCR beta diversity per million T cells dropped in a roughly linear way, and a significant reduction was already evident by age 40. The long-lived group showed more naive CD4+ T cells, fewer expanded clones and increased TCR diversity than the aged group, suggesting age selection. Because donor CMV infection status was unknown, age-related changes in expanded clonotypes were potentially confounded.

The donors were roughly 40 Caucasian individuals from Russia, aged roughly 6 to 90 years, who were systemically healthy. Each donor gave 8 to 10 milliliters of peripheral blood, drawn into EDTA-treated Vacutainer tubes. Ficoll-Paque density-gradient centrifugation was used to isolate PBMCs, with at least 7 million per sample. Total RNA, at least 6 micrograms per sample, was extracted from PBMCs with Trizol reagent. For every donor, flow cytometry on a PBMC aliquot measured the percentage of naive CD45RAhigh/CD27high T cells. The method was 5' RACE. Sequenced using an Illumina HiSeq 2500. A second 7 to 11 cycle PCR used a sample-barcoded 5' primer and a J-beta primer mix. A template-switch 5' adaptor carrying 12 random nucleotides introduced a unique molecular identifier onto each TCR beta cDNA molecule. At least 2.5 million CDR3-containing paired-end reads were obtained from each sample. First-strand cDNA was synthesized from all RNA with the Mint cDNA synthesis kit, primed by a TRBC-specific oligonucleotide. All cDNA was treated with uracil-DNA glycosylase and then went through a first 18-cycle PCR with the universal primers M1SS and BC2_uni_R. As for the authors' bioinformatics: For normalization, 1 million high-quality reads were randomly selected from each sample, with every read carrying a distinct molecular identifier. Reads with shared molecular identifiers were discarded instead of being binned into consensus sequences. MiTCR, with a Q25 quality threshold and the strictest error-elimination algorithm, was used for CDR3 identification, clonotype clustering and error correction. Lower-bound total TCR beta diversity was estimated with a nonparametric unseen species model using Euler transformation. TCRdb applied fastp at Q25 and MiXCR to the public reads, then kept only in-frame beta chains. Identical CDR3 protein sequences are pooled into one entry, listed with their most common genes and DNA. TCRdb, not the authors, supplied the V and J calls. This sample holds 550,000 to 800,000 distinct CDR3 sequences; around 20% were observed only once. The top ten clonotypes cover about 3.6% of the sample.

On this clonotype itself: Its antigen has not been determined. No base-level quality is on record; no much larger clone is a single base apart.

V is shortened by 5 bases, J by 4 bases, and the region joining them spans 12 bases. The germline V gene (reference sequence) sets CDR1 to LNHDA and CDR2 to SQIVND. The CDR3 runs 14 amino acids, cysteine and phenylalanine included. The only DNA kept is the CDR3, 42 bases in frame from the first base. Source material: blood. This sequence originates from a man between 65 and 85 years old in good health. The chain is encoded by TRBV19 joined to TRBJ2-1; a tentative D call is TRBD2 (5 bases match). The CDR3 is CASSPSGLYNEQFF. The nucleotide sequence is TGTGCCAGTAGTCCAAGCGGCCTTTACAATGAGCAGTTCTTC. The full variable domain, completed from the reference TRBV19 and TRBJ2-1 proteins outside the CDR3, reads DGGITQSPKYLFRKEGQNVTLSCEQNLNHDAMYWYRQDPGQGLRLIYYSQIVNDFQKGDIAEGYSVSREKKESFPLTVTSAQKNPTAFYLCASSPSGLYNEQFFGPGTRLTVL.